This TCR beta chain was sequenced for a study of shared clonotypes between healthy human individuals. Recent vaccinations or acute infections were absent in the healthy HIV-negative adult donors. General study points: Since donors were few, the genetic and exposure-history diversity represented was limited.

Investigators spread the genomic DNA of each subset evenly over several immunoSEQ plates. TCRdb's copy holds only in-frame clones and misses some; the assay was immunoSEQ multiplex PCR. The profile shows 470,000 or so clones, roughly 80% of them singletons. The length of the CDR3 is 17 residues. Germline V CDR1 and CDR2: SGDLS, YYNGEE. V dropped 0 bases and J dropped 0 bases, with 10 bases sitting between them. This clone showed up just a few times. What it binds is not known. V gene TRBV9 combines with J gene TRBJ2-6; D possibly uses TRBD1 or TRBD2 (5 bases each). The material sequenced was PBMCs. This sequence was found in a middle-aged woman in good health. Some clones in this sample may be carry-over from other donors' samples. The CDR3 nucleotides are TGTGCCAGCAGCGTAGACCCAGGGACCTCTGGGGCCAACGTCCTGACTTTC. Protein sequence: CASSVDPGTSGANVLTF.